This TCR beta chain originates from a study of blood T cell repertoires in COVID-19. Profiling relied on immunoSEQ multiplex PCR, and the TCRdb table lists in-frame clones only, not all of them. The table shows a few hundred thousand clones, with 83% occurring only once. Looked up from germline, CDR1 is LGHDT and CDR2 is YNNKEL (reference sequence). Trimming took 2 bases from V and 0 from J; bases not matched to a gene: 4. The CDR3 consists of 16 residues. Sequencing input: PBMCs or T cells enriched from blood (not recorded which). The TCR originated in a woman in her forties or fifties who had recovered from COVID-19. This rearrangement joins TRBV3-1 (or the pseudogene TRBV3-2) to TRBJ1-5; 7 positions match TRBD1. CDR3 nucleotide sequence: TGTGCCAGCAGCCAAACCGGGACAGCTAGCAATCAGCCCCAGCATTTT. This codes for CASSQTGTASNQPQHF.